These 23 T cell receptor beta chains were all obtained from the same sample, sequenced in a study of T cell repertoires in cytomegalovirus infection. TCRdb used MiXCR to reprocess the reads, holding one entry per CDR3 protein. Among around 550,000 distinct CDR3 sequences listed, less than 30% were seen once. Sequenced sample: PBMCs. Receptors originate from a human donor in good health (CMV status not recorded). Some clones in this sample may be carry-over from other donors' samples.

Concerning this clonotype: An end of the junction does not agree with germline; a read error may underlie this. In nucleotides, the CDR3 is TGTGCCAACAGTTCTCAGGGGTTCCTGGGAGGCGAGCAGTACTTC. Amino acids: CANSSQGFLGGEQYF. The V call is TRBV6-1, the J call TRBJ2-7, with D perhaps being TRBD1 or TRBD2 (6 bases each). The CDR3 length is 15 residues. Germline CDR1 MNHNS, CDR2 SASEGT.

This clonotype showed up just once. CDR3 nucleotide sequence: TGTGCCAGCAGCCAGGGACTAGCGAGCTCCTACAATGAGCAGTTCTTC. It codes for CASSQGLASSYNEQFF. The V call is TRBV7-4, the J call TRBJ2-1, with 10 nucleotides matching TRBD2. The CDR3 runs 16 residues. The V and J ends lost 5 bases and 0 bases, in that order; junction bases with no gene match: 4. From germline, CDR1 is SGHVT and CDR2 SQSDAQ. The entire variable domain, with the rest obtained from reference TRBV7-4 and TRBJ2-1, is as follows: GAGVSQSPRYKVAKRGRDVALRCDSISGHVTLYWYRQTLGQGSEVLTYSQSDAQRDKSGRPSGRFSAERPERSVSTLKIQRTEQGDSAVYLCASSQGLASSYNEQFFGPGTRLTVL.

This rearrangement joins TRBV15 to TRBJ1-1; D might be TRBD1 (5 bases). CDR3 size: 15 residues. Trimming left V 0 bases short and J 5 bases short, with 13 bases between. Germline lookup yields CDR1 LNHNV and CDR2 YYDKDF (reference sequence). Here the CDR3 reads CATSRDLQGGTEAFF. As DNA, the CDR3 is TGTGCCACCAGCAGAGATCTTCAGGGAGGGACTGAAGCTTTCTTT.

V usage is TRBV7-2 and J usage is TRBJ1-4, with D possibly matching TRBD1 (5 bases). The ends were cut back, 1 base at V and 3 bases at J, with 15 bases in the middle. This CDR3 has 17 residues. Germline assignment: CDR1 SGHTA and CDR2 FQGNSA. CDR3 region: CASSLELSTAANEKLFF. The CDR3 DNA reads TGTGCCAGCAGCTTAGAATTGTCGACAGCTGCTAATGAAAAACTGTTTTTT.

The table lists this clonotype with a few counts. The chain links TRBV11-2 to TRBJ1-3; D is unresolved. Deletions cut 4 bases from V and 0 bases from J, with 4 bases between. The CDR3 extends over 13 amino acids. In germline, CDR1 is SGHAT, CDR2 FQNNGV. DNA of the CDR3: TGTGCCAGCAGCTCCCCCTCTGGAAACACCATATATTTT. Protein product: CASSSPSGNTIYF.

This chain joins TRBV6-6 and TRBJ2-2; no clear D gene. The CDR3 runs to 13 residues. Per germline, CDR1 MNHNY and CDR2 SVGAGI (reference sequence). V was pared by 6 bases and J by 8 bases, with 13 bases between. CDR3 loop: CASSPLAAGELFF. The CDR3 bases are TGTGCCAGCAGCCCTCTTGCGGCGGGGGAGCTGTTTTTT.

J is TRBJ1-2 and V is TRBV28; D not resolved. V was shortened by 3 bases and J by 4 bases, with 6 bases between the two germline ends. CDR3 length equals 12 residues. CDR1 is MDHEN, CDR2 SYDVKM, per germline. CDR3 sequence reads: CASSFQSYGYTF. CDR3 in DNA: TGTGCCAGCAGTTTTCAGTCCTATGGCTACACCTTC.

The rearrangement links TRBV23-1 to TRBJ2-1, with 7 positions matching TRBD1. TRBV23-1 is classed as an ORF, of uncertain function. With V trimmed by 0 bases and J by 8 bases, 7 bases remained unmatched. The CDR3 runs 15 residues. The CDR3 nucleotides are TGCGCCAGCAGTCAATCGTACAGGGGTCGGGATGAGCAGTTCTTC. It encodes CASSQSYRGRDEQFF.

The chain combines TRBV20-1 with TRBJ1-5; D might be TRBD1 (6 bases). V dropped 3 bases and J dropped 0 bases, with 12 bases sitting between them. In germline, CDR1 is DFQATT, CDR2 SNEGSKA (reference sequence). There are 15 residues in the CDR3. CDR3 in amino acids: CSASKGDYSNQPQHF. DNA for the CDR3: TGCAGTGCTAGTAAGGGGGATTATAGCAATCAGCCCCAGCATTTT.

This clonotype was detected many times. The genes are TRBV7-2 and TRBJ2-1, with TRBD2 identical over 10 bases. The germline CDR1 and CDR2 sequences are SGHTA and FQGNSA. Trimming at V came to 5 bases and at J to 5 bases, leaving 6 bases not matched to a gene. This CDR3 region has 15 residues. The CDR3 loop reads CASSGWTSGNNEQFF. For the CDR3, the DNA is TGTGCCAGCAGCGGGTGGACTAGCGGAAACAATGAGCAGTTCTTC.

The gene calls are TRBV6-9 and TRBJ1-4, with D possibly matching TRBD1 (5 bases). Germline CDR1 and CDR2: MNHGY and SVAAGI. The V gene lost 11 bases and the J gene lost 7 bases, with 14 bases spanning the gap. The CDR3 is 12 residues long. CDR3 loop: CAPRRGTEKLFF. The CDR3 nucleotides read TGTGCCCCGAGAAGGGGAACTGAAAAACTGTTTTTT.

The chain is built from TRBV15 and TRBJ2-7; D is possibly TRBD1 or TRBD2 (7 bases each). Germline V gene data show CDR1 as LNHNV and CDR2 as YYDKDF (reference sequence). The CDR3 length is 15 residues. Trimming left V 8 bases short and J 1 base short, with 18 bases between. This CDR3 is CATQGGEGRSYEQYF. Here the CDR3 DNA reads TGTGCCACCCAGGGGGGGGAGGGGAGGTCCTACGAGCAGTACTTC.

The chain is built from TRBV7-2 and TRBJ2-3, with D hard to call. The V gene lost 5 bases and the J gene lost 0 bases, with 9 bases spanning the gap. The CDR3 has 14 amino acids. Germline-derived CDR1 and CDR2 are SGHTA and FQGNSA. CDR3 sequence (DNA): TGTGCCAGCAGCGTAGATGGTAGCACAGATACGCAGTATTTT. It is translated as CASSVDGSTDTQYF.

The CDR3 loop reads CASSREGYNEQFF. CDR3 coding DNA: TGCGCCAGCAGCCGGGAAGGTTACAATGAGCAGTTCTTC. The chain links TRBV5-1 to TRBJ2-1, with D perhaps matching TRBD2 (5 bases). V lost 4 bases and J 4 bases, leaving 9 bases between the germline ends. CDR3 length: 13 residues. Germline V gene sequence: CDR1 SGHRS, CDR2 YFSETQ.

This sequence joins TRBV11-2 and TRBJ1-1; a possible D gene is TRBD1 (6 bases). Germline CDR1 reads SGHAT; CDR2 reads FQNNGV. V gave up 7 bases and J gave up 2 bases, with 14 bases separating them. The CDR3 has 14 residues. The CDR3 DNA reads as TGTGCCAGCACCCCACAGGGACTTAACACTGAAGCTTTCTTT. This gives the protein CASTPQGLNTEAFF.

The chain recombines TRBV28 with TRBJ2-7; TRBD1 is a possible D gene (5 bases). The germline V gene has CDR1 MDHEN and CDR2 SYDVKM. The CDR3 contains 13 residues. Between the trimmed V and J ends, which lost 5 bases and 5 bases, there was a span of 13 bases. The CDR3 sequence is CASSPQGFHEQYF. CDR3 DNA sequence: TGTGCCAGCAGTCCCCAGGGATTCCACGAGCAGTACTTC.

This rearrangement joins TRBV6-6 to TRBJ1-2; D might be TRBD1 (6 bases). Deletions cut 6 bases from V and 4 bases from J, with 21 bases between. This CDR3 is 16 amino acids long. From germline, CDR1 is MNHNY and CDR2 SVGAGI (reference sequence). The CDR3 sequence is CASSHRTGYVGYGYTF. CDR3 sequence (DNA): TGTGCCAGCAGCCACAGAACAGGGTATGTCGGCTATGGCTACACCTTC.

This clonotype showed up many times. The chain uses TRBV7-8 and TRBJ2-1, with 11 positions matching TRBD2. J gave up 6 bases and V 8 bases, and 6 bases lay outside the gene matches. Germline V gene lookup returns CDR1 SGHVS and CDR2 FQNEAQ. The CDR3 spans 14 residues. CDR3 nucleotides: TGTGCCAGCGCGACTAGCGGGATATCCAATGAGCAGTTCTTC. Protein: CASATSGISNEQFF.

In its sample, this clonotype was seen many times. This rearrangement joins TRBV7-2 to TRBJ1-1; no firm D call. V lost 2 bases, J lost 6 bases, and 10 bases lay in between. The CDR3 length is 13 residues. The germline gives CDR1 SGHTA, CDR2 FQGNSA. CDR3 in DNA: TGTGCCAGCAGCTTATTTTGGGGAGCTGAAGCTTTCTTT. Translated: CASSLFWGAEAFF.

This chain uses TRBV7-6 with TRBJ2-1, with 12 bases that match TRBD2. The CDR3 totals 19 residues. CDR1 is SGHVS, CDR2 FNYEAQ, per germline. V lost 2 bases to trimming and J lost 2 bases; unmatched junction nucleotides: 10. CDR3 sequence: CASSLTRQTSGRTYNEQFF. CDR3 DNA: TGTGCCAGCAGCTTAACCCGCCAGACTAGCGGGAGAACCTACAATGAGCAGTTCTTC.

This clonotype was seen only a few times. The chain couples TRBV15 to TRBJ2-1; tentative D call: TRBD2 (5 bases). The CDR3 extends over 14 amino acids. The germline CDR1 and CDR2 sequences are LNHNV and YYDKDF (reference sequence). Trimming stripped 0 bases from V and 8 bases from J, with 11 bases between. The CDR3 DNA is TGTGCCACCAGCAGAGATTTGGGAGCAGATGAGCAGTTCTTC. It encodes CATSRDLGADEQFF.

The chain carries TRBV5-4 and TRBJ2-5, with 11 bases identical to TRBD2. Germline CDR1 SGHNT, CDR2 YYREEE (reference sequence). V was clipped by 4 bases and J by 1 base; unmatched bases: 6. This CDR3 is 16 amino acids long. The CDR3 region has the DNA TGTGCCAGCAGCCCCCTACTAGCGGGGGTCCAAGAGACCCAGTACTTC. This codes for CASSPLLAGVQETQYF.

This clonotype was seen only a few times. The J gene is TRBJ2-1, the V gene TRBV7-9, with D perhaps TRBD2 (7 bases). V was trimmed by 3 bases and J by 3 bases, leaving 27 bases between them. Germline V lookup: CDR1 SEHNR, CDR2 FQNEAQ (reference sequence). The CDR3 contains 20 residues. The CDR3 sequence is CASSFPQWWAGGGGYNEQFF. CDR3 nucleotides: TGTGCCAGCAGCTTTCCCCAATGGTGGGCTGGGGGAGGGGGCTACAATGAGCAGTTCTTC.